Following are 26 T cell receptor beta chains from one sample sequenced in a study of T cell responses to AZD1222 COVID-19 vaccine (dated by TCRdb to the early 2020s). Libraries were made using the immunoSEQ multiplex PCR assay. In its TCRdb copy, this immuneACCESS table keeps in-frame sequences only and misses some clones. Where compared with another copy, unresolved V genes explain less than half of these, and the others have no known cause. The sample table holds roughly 100,000 clones, of which about 91% were seen once. The ten largest clones represent roughly two fifths of the sample. The intended sense of this specimen's time point label: about 28 days (+/-7) after the second vaccine dose. This material consisted of peripheral blood, taken 28 days after the second AZD1222 dose. Source of these receptors: an adult who received the AZD1222 COVID-19 vaccine.

The chain carries TRBV18 and TRBJ1-6, with 9 bases identical to TRBD1. The germline V gene encodes CDR1 KGHSH and CDR2 LQKENI. Trimming at V came to 3 bases and at J to 9 bases, leaving 3 bases not matched to a gene. CDR3 size: 14 residues. CDR3 nucleotide sequence: TGTGCCAGCTCACCGGGACAGGGCGGTTCACCCCTCCACTTT. This codes for CASSPGQGGSPLHF.

The chain is built from TRBV5-1 and TRBJ2-7, with D perhaps TRBD2 (5 bases). Germline CDR1 and CDR2: SGHRS and YFSETQ. This CDR3 has 14 amino acids. With 0 bases removed from V and 4 bases from J, the gap between germline ends came to 11 bases. CDR3 residues: CASSLASGKYEQYF. The CDR3 nucleotides read TGCGCCAGCAGCTTGGCGAGCGGCAAATACGAGCAGTACTTC.

V is TRBV27 and J is TRBJ2-2; D ambiguous. This CDR3 has 15 amino acids. The germline V gene encodes CDR1 MNHEY and CDR2 SMNVEV (reference sequence). Trimming removed 5 bases at V and 5 bases at J, with 15 bases between. The CDR3 sequence is CASSDRVKGTGELFF. The CDR3 DNA reads TGTGCCAGCAGTGACCGAGTGAAGGGTACCGGGGAGCTGTTTTTT.

This chain connects TRBV19 to TRBJ2-1; 8 bases align to TRBD2. From germline, CDR1 is LNHDA and CDR2 SQIVND (reference sequence). Trimming at V came to 7 bases and at J to 8 bases, leaving 13 bases not matched to a gene. This CDR3 comprises 15 residues. DNA of the CDR3: TGTGCCAGTATGCCCGGACTAGCCGGAGGTGATGAGCAGTTCTTC. It specifies CASMPGLAGGDEQFF.

The rearrangement joins TRBV15 to TRBJ1-5; the D gene is possibly TRBD1 (6 bases). The length of the CDR3 is 17 residues. Deletions cut 1 base from V and 2 bases from J, with 15 bases between. Germline assignment: CDR1 LNHNV and CDR2 YYDKDF (reference sequence). This chain's CDR3 is CATSRAQGRGGNQPQHF. For the CDR3, the DNA is TGTGCCACCAGCAGAGCTCAGGGGCGTGGTGGCAATCAGCCCCAGCATTTT.

DNA of the CDR3: TGTGCCAGCATTTATGGGTCCTACGAGCAGTACTTC. Translated, it gives CASIYGSYEQYF. This chain joins TRBV28 and TRBJ2-7; D unresolved. This CDR3 spans 12 amino acids. V lost 7 bases and J 1 base, leaving 8 bases between the germline ends. The V gene's germline CDR1 is MDHEN and CDR2 SYDVKM.

This clone was detected once. The V gene is TRBV9, the J gene TRBJ1-1, with 7 bases fitting TRBD1. This CDR3 comprises 14 residues. In germline, CDR1 is SGDLS, CDR2 YYNGEE. J gave up 0 bases and V 4 bases, and 3 bases lay outside the gene matches. The CDR3 spells CASSQRGLNTEAFF. The CDR3, as DNA: TGTGCCAGCAGCCAGAGGGGGCTGAACACTGAAGCTTTCTTT.

The chain links TRBV5-1 to TRBJ2-7, with a tentative D call TRBD2 (10 bases). The germline V gene encodes CDR1 SGHRS and CDR2 YFSETQ. Trimming took 4 bases from V and 0 from J, leaving 26 bases between them. The CDR3 has 19 residues. The CDR3 reads CASSRRGQGPSGSSYEQYF. The CDR3 nucleotides are TGCGCCAGCAGCCGAAGGGGACAGGGCCCTAGCGGGAGCTCCTACGAGCAGTACTTC. The whole variable domain, filled in from reference TRBV5-1 and TRBJ2-7, reads KAGVTQTPRYLIKTRGQQVTLSCSPISGHRSVSWYQQTPGQGLQFLFEYFSETQRNKGNFPGRFSGRQFSNSRSEMNVSTLELGDSALYLCASSRRGQGPSGSSYEQYFGPGTRLTVT.

The chain is built from TRBV28 and TRBJ2-2; perhaps D is TRBD1 or TRBD2 (5 bases each). V gave up 6 bases and J gave up 2 bases, with 10 bases separating them. The CDR3 is 14 amino acids. Germline V gives CDR1 MDHEN, CDR2 SYDVKM. CDR3 region: CASSAGTNTGELFF. CDR3 coding DNA: TGTGCCAGCAGCGCCGGGACCAACACCGGGGAGCTGTTTTTT.

This clone has just one count. The chain joins TRBV18 to TRBJ2-5; D may be TRBD2 (5 bases). V dropped 6 bases and J dropped 5 bases, with 19 bases sitting between them. There are 15 residues in the CDR3. Germline V gives CDR1 KGHSH, CDR2 LQKENI. The CDR3 DNA reads TGTGCCAGCTCGCCAAGGACTGCCCCCCGGGAGACCCAGTACTTC. Its translation is CASSPRTAPRETQYF.

The chain carries TRBV19 and TRBJ2-2; D gene ambiguous. The V end lost 6 bases, the J end lost 1 base, and 9 bases lay between the germline ends. Germline V gene lookup returns CDR1 LNHDA and CDR2 SQIVND (reference sequence). This CDR3 region has 14 residues. CDR3 protein: CASRKIWNTGELFF. The CDR3 DNA sequence: TGTGCCAGTAGGAAAATTTGGAACACCGGGGAGCTGTTTTTT.

This clone was found once. The V call is TRBV6-5, the J call TRBJ1-6, with a tentative D call TRBD1 (5 bases). V lost 2 bases, J lost 3 bases, and 8 bases lay in between. Per the germline V gene, CDR1 is MNHEY and CDR2 is SVGAGI. The CDR3 loop spans 15 amino acids. CDR3 amino acids: CASSYRGSYNSPLHF. DNA of the CDR3: TGTGCCAGCAGTTACAGGGGTAGCTATAATTCACCCCTCCACTTT.

This chain joins TRBV7-8 and TRBJ2-3; 15 nucleotides line up with TRBD2. The length of the CDR3 is 16 residues. CDR1 and CDR2 (germline): SGHVS, FQNEAQ. V lost 5 bases, J lost 6 bases, and 6 bases stayed unmatched. DNA of the CDR3: TGTGCCAGCAGCCAAGGACTAGCGGGAGGGCTGGATACGCAGTATTTT. It encodes CASSQGLAGGLDTQYF.

This clone was seen a few times. This rearrangement joins TRBV7-6 to TRBJ1-3; D perhaps matches TRBD1 (6 bases). The CDR3 length is 15 residues. Trimming shortened V by 1 base and J by 2 bases, and 9 bases separated the two germline ends. Germline V lookup: CDR1 SGHVS, CDR2 FNYEAQ. The CDR3 reads CASSLEAGAGNTIYF. The CDR3 DNA reads TGTGCCAGCAGCTTAGAGGCAGGGGCTGGAAACACCATATATTTT.

The chain combines TRBV18 with TRBJ1-4; possible D gene TRBD1, 6 bases. This CDR3 spans 15 amino acids. Trimming removed 6 bases from V and 0 bases from J, with 11 bases in between. CDR1 is KGHSH, CDR2 LQKENI, per germline. This chain's CDR3 is CASSTPGATNEKLFF. DNA of the CDR3: TGTGCCAGCTCGACGCCAGGGGCAACTAATGAAAAACTGTTTTTT.

The rearrangement joins TRBV6-5 to TRBJ2-1; the match to TRBD1 covers 10 bases. Germline V gene sequence: CDR1 MNHEY, CDR2 SVGAGI. J gave up 7 bases and V 6 bases, and 9 bases lay outside the gene matches. The CDR3 consists of 15 residues. The CDR3 sequence: CASRRGTGDRNEQFF. CDR3 sequence (DNA): TGTGCCAGCAGGCGCGGGACAGGGGATAGGAATGAGCAGTTCTTC.

The rearrangement links TRBV6-5 to TRBJ1-6; D ambiguous. V lost 2 bases and J lost 9, with 11 bases in between. Per germline, CDR1 MNHEY and CDR2 SVGAGI. The CDR3 covers 14 residues. Written as DNA, the CDR3 is TGTGCCAGCAGTTACGGTACCCCAATTTCACCCCTCCACTTT. This sequence encodes CASSYGTPISPLHF.

The CDR3 sequence: CASSPGTVNTEAFF. DNA for the CDR3: TGTGCCAGCTCACCCGGGACGGTAAACACTGAAGCTTTCTTT. J is TRBJ1-1 and V is TRBV18, with a tentative D call TRBD1 (5 bases). The CDR3 consists of 14 residues. The V gene lost 3 bases and the J gene lost 2 bases, with 10 bases spanning the gap. Per the germline V gene, CDR1 is KGHSH and CDR2 is LQKENI.

This clone was recorded once. The chain is built from TRBV5-4 and TRBJ2-3; 12 nucleotides line up with TRBD2. The CDR3 sequence is 16 residues long. Trimming removed 3 bases from V and 5 bases from J; junction bases left unmatched: 7. Germline CDR1 SGHNT, CDR2 YYREEE (reference sequence). The chain's CDR3 is CASSSFGTSGRDTQYF. The CDR3 DNA is TGTGCCAGCAGCTCATTCGGGACTAGCGGGCGAGATACGCAGTATTTT.

This chain links TRBV19 with TRBJ1-6; D unresolved. The germline V and J ends were trimmed by 2 bases and 5 bases, with 16 bases remaining between them. CDR3 length: 17 amino acids. Germline V gene data show CDR1 as LNHDA and CDR2 as SQIVND (reference sequence). CDR3 in DNA: TGTGCCAGTAGTATACGGACCGGGTCGGGGAATAATTCACCCCTCCACTTT. Translation: CASSIRTGSGNNSPLHF.

The CDR3 DNA reads as TGTGCCAGCAGCCCACAGGGCTACGAGCAGTACTTC. Protein sequence: CASSPQGYEQYF. V is TRBV11-2 and J is TRBJ2-7; D possibly corresponds to TRBD1 (6 bases). Trimming shortened V by 5 bases and J by 3 bases, and 8 bases separated the two germline ends. Germline assignment: CDR1 SGHAT and CDR2 FQNNGV. The CDR3 contains 12 residues.

The CDR3 bases are TGCGCCAGCAGTCAATCGGAGGGACTAGCGGGAGCTTGCGCTCTAGCCAAAAACATTCAGTACTTC. Residues: CASSQSEGLAGACALAKNIQYF. The V call is TRBV23-1, the J call TRBJ2-4; 14 positions match TRBD2. TRBV23-1 is treated as an ORF (open reading frame) with a function not yet certain. CDR3 length: 22 amino acids. After removal of 0 bases from V and 0 bases from J, the junction contained 13 bases not matched to a gene.

The chain links TRBV19 to TRBJ1-5, with D hard to call. The germline V gene has CDR1 LNHDA and CDR2 SQIVND (reference sequence). The CDR3 totals 13 residues. V dropped 1 base and J dropped 7 bases, with 8 bases sitting between them. The CDR3 DNA sequence: TGTGCCAGTAGTATAGGGGCTGGGCAGCCCCAGCATTTT. Encoded protein: CASSIGAGQPQHF.

The J gene is TRBJ2-2, the V gene TRBV5-1; D is unresolved. Germline V gene data show CDR1 as SGHRS and CDR2 as YFSETQ. There are 13 residues in the CDR3. The ends were cut back, 2 bases at V and 5 bases at J, with 7 bases in the middle. The CDR3 region has the DNA TGCGCCAGCAGCTTTGCGTTGACCGGGGAGCTGTTTTTT. This gives the protein CASSFALTGELFF.

V usage is TRBV7-2 and J usage is TRBJ2-7; 13 bases align to TRBD2. CDR1 and CDR2 from the germline V gene are SGHTA and FQGNSA. With V trimmed by 4 bases and J by 4 bases, 7 bases remained unmatched. This CDR3 has 16 amino acids. The CDR3 reads CASSSKTSGRRYEQYF. The CDR3 nucleotides are TGTGCCAGCAGCTCAAAGACTAGCGGGAGGCGTTACGAGCAGTACTTC.

The rearrangement joins TRBV5-4 to TRBJ2-1, with D perhaps being TRBD1 or TRBD2 (6 bases each). V lost 0 bases, J lost 2 bases, and 15 bases lay in between. CDR3 length equals 17 residues. Germline-derived CDR1 and CDR2 are SGHNT and YYREEE (reference sequence). CDR3 DNA sequence: TGTGCCAGCAGCTTGGGGGGGGCGGGAAAGACCTACAATGAGCAGTTCTTC. This gives the protein CASSLGGAGKTYNEQFF. Filled out from reference TRBV5-4 and TRBJ2-1, the complete variable domain reads ETGVTQSPTHLIKTRGQQVTLRCSSQSGHNTVSWYQQALGQGPQFIFQYYREEENGRGNFPPRFSGLQFPNYSSELNVNALELDDSALYLCASSLGGAGKTYNEQFFGPGTRLTVL.